One and the same sample provided the 22 T cell receptor beta chains below, sequenced in a study of PD-L1 blockade in urothelial cancer (dated by TCRdb to 2015 to 2018). Sample time point, as interpreted from the label and publication: peripheral blood 6 weeks after treatment start. The library was produced with the immunoSEQ multiplex PCR assay. The clones in this table, taken by TCRdb from immuneACCESS, are in-frame only. Not every clone is retained; where verified, under half of the shortfall comes from an unresolved V gene, and the cause of the rest is unknown. Recorded for this sample are 35,000 to 50,000 clones; 83% of them occurred a single time. The top ten hold about 15% of the sample. This specimen consisted of PBMCs, obtained around atezolizumab (anti-PD-L1) treatment. Every receptor here comes from a man in his 60s with urothelial cancer.

The rearrangement uses TRBV27 and TRBJ2-3; the match to TRBD2 covers 10 bases. The CDR3 length is 18 residues. CDR1 is MNHEY, CDR2 SMNVEV, per germline (reference sequence). V lost 1 base to trimming and J lost 1 base; unmatched junction nucleotides: 8. The CDR3 DNA reads TGTGCCAGCAGTTTATGGGGCTCTGGACTAGCGGGCACAGATACGCAGTATTTT. This translates into CASSLWGSGLAGTDTQYF.

The gene calls are TRBV6-1 and TRBJ2-2; tentatively, D is TRBD1 (5 bases). V was cut by 8 bases and J by 1 base, with 5 bases left in between. CDR1 is MNHNS and CDR2 is SASEGT in the germline V gene. There are 12 residues in the CDR3. CDR3: CASGQNTGELFF. DNA of the CDR3: TGTGCCAGCGGACAGAACACCGGGGAGCTGTTTTTT.

This rearrangement joins TRBV4-1 to TRBJ2-7; tentatively, D is TRBD1 (5 bases). Trimming took 0 bases from V and 2 from J, leaving 11 bases between them. Germline CDR1 MGHRA, CDR2 YSYEKL. CDR3 size: 15 residues. For the CDR3, the DNA is TGCGCCAGCAGCCAAGACCCCAGGGTAGCCTACGAGCAGTACTTC. Translated: CASSQDPRVAYEQYF.

The rearrangement links TRBV30 to TRBJ1-1; 7 bases agree with TRBD1. The germline CDR1 and CDR2 sequences are GTSNPN and SVGIG (reference sequence). V shed 5 bases and J 3 bases; nucleotides not matched to a gene: 6. The CDR3 is 13 residues long. The DNA for the CDR3 is TGTGCCTGGGATAAGGGGACAGACACTGAAGCTTTCTTT. Its translation is CAWDKGTDTEAFF.

The chain is built from TRBV30 and TRBJ1-1, with D perhaps matching TRBD1 (6 bases). Germline V CDR1 and CDR2: GTSNPN, SVGIG (reference sequence). V was shortened by 2 bases and J by 1 base, with 8 bases between the two germline ends. CDR3 length: 13 residues. DNA of the CDR3: TGTGCCTGGAGTCAGGGGCCGAACACTGAAGCTTTCTTT. It is translated as CAWSQGPNTEAFF.

This chain uses TRBV10-3 with TRBJ2-3, with 8 positions matching TRBD2. Germline V lookup: CDR1 ENHRY, CDR2 SYGVKD. J was trimmed by 1 base and V by 8 bases; bases with no gene match: 5. The CDR3 extends over 14 amino acids. CDR3: CAIRGGEGTDTQYF. The CDR3 region has the DNA TGTGCCATCCGGGGGGGGGAAGGCACAGATACGCAGTATTTT.

This clone was observed once. The rearrangement joins TRBV4-1 to TRBJ1-1, with a weak D call TRBD1 (6 bases). The CDR3 is 14 residues long. V was cut by 4 bases and J by 0 bases, with 9 bases left in between. Per germline, CDR1 MGHRA and CDR2 YSYEKL. DNA of the CDR3: TGCGCCAGCAGCCCGGACAGCCTGAACACTGAAGCTTTCTTT. This codes for CASSPDSLNTEAFF.

With respect to this clone: Other DNA variants within this sample encode the same CDR3. V usage is TRBV19 and J usage is TRBJ2-7; TRBD1 aligns across 9 bases. V was clipped by 4 bases and J by 1 base; unmatched bases: 2. The CDR3 spans 14 residues. Germline V gene sequence: CDR1 LNHDA, CDR2 SQIVND (reference sequence). CDR3 nucleotide sequence: TGTGCCAGTAGTACGGGGACAGGGTCCTACGAGCAGTACTTC. It encodes CASSTGTGSYEQYF. The full variable domain, completed using reference TRBV19 and TRBJ2-7, is DGGITQSPKYLFRKEGQNVTLSCEQNLNHDAMYWYRQDPGQGLRLIYYSQIVNDFQKGDIAEGYSVSREKKESFPLTVTSAQKNPTAFYLCASSTGTGSYEQYFGPGTRLTVT.

This clone has a single count. The chain couples TRBV28 to TRBJ2-7; weak D call: TRBD1 (6 bases). The V gene's germline CDR1 is MDHEN and CDR2 SYDVKM. This CDR3 contains 15 residues. Trimming took 4 bases from V and 3 from J, leaving 16 bases between them. The CDR3 sequence is CASSSNRVPSYEQYF. As DNA, the CDR3 is TGTGCCAGCAGTTCCAACAGGGTTCCAAGCTACGAGCAGTACTTC.

This rearrangement joins TRBV27 to TRBJ1-2, with a possible D match to TRBD1 (5 bases). V was clipped by 8 bases and J by 8 bases, with 18 bases between them. The CDR3 is 13 residues long. Germline lookup yields CDR1 MNHEY and CDR2 SMNVEV (reference sequence). The CDR3, as DNA: TGTGCCAGCGGGCCGACGTGGCGGGGGGGCTACACCTTC. Protein sequence: CASGPTWRGGYTF.

DNA for the CDR3: TGTGCCAGCAGTCCGACAGGGGGGGATTCACCCCTCCACTTT. Its translation is CASSPTGGDSPLHF. The genes are TRBV6-4 and TRBJ1-6; 9 bases fit TRBD1. V shed 5 bases, J shed 8 bases, and the junction held 4 bases outside the gene matches. The CDR3 length is 14 residues. CDR1 is MRHNA and CDR2 is SNTAGT in the germline V gene.

This chain uses TRBV4-2 with TRBJ1-4; TRBD1 might be the D (5 bases). The CDR3 has 14 residues. Trimming removed 0 bases at V and 8 bases at J, with 10 bases between. In germline, CDR1 is LGHNA, CDR2 YNFKEQ. The CDR3 nucleotides read TGTGCCAGCAGCCAAGACAGGGTCGGGGAAAAACTGTTTTTT. Translating it yields CASSQDRVGEKLFF.

The V call is TRBV5-4, the J call TRBJ2-1; 9 bases fit TRBD1. CDR3 length: 15 amino acids. Germline V gives CDR1 SGHNT, CDR2 YYREEE (reference sequence). V was clipped by 3 bases and J by 6 bases; unmatched bases: 7. The CDR3 spells CASSYGDRESNEQFF. The CDR3 nucleotides read TGTGCCAGCAGCTATGGGGACAGGGAAAGCAATGAGCAGTTCTTC.

The V gene is TRBV5-6, the J gene TRBJ2-7; 10 bases align to TRBD1. CDR1 and CDR2 (germline): SGHDT, YYEEEE. V lost 5 bases and J lost 0; bases outside the gene matches: 8. The CDR3 sequence is 16 residues long. The CDR3 protein is CASRDAGTGVSYEQYF. The CDR3 DNA reads TGTGCCAGCAGAGACGCCGGGACAGGGGTCTCCTACGAGCAGTACTTC.

This clone was observed a handful of times. The chain combines TRBV19 with TRBJ1-2, with TRBD1 matching over 7 bases. Germline trimming cut 7 bases from V and 6 bases from J; bases unmatched to any gene: 14. The CDR3 spans 15 residues. The germline V gene encodes CDR1 LNHDA and CDR2 SQIVND (reference sequence). The CDR3 DNA reads as TGTGCCAGTACCAATCACCCGGGAGGGACAGATGGCTACACCTTC. Protein product: CASTNHPGGTDGYTF.

This clone has a handful of counts. The chain employs TRBV7-9 and TRBJ2-3; TRBD1 matches 9 bases. V shed 2 bases, J shed 7 bases, and the junction held 4 bases outside the gene matches. Germline values: CDR1 SEHNR, CDR2 FQNEAQ (reference sequence). This CDR3 is 14 amino acids long. The CDR3 loop reads CASSLTTGGNTQYF. CDR3 nucleotide sequence: TGTGCCAGCAGCTTAACCACAGGGGGCAATACGCAGTATTTT.

The chain joins TRBV6-5 to TRBJ1-6; maybe TRBD1 (6 bases). V lost 7 bases and J 9 bases, leaving 19 bases between the germline ends. Germline lookup yields CDR1 MNHEY and CDR2 SVGAGI. This CDR3 has 15 residues. The CDR3 sequence: CASTPDEGVGSPLHF. CDR3 in DNA: TGTGCCAGCACCCCCGATGAGGGGGTAGGTTCACCCCTCCACTTT.

The chain joins TRBV28 to TRBJ2-7; perhaps TRBD2 as D (6 bases). This CDR3 comprises 15 residues. V was clipped by 9 bases and J by 7 bases, with 25 bases between them. Germline assignment: CDR1 MDHEN and CDR2 SYDVKM. CDR3 DNA: TGTGCCAGTCTCAAGCCGACCGGGGGAACACCGGAGCAGTACTTC. This codes for CASLKPTGGTPEQYF. Full variable domain (missing parts from reference TRBV28 and TRBJ2-7): DVKVTQSSRYLVKRTGEKVFLECVQDMDHENMFWYRQDPGLGLRLIYFSYDVKMKEKGDIPEGYSVSREKKERFSLILESASTNQTSMYLCASLKPTGGTPEQYFGPGTRLTVT.

This chain uses TRBV19 with TRBJ2-1, with a possible D match to TRBD1 (6 bases). Trimming removed 7 bases from V and 6 bases from J, with 13 bases in between. Germline lookup yields CDR1 LNHDA and CDR2 SQIVND (reference sequence). The CDR3 is 13 residues long. CDR3 sequence reads: CASIGVQGNEQFF. DNA of the CDR3: TGTGCCAGTATAGGGGTACAGGGCAATGAGCAGTTCTTC.

The V gene is TRBV28, the J gene TRBJ2-5; TRBD2 agrees at 7 bases. The CDR3 spans 16 residues. Germline trimming cut 3 bases from V and 0 bases from J; bases unmatched to any gene: 7. The germline CDR1 and CDR2 sequences are MDHEN and SYDVKM. The CDR3 here is CASSLVGTKYQETQYF. The DNA for the CDR3 is TGTGCCAGCAGTTTGGTGGGGACTAAGTACCAAGAGACCCAGTACTTC.

There are a few counts of this clone. V and J are TRBV28 and TRBJ2-7; TRBD1 agrees at 7 bases. Germline-derived CDR1 and CDR2 are MDHEN and SYDVKM. The CDR3 contains 14 residues. Unmatched junction bases numbered 4, after V lost 3 bases and J lost 2 bases. As DNA, the CDR3 is TGTGCCAGCAGTTTTTGGACAGGCACCTACGAGCAGTACTTC. Translated, it gives CASSFWTGTYEQYF.

The chain uses TRBV18 and TRBJ1-6; D is unresolved. The CDR3 covers 14 residues. CDR1 is KGHSH, CDR2 LQKENI, per germline. The V and J ends lost 5 bases and 4 bases respectively, with 9 bases between them. CDR3 bases: TGTGCCAGCTCAAATGAGGGATATAATTCACCCCTCCACTTT. It codes for CASSNEGYNSPLHF.